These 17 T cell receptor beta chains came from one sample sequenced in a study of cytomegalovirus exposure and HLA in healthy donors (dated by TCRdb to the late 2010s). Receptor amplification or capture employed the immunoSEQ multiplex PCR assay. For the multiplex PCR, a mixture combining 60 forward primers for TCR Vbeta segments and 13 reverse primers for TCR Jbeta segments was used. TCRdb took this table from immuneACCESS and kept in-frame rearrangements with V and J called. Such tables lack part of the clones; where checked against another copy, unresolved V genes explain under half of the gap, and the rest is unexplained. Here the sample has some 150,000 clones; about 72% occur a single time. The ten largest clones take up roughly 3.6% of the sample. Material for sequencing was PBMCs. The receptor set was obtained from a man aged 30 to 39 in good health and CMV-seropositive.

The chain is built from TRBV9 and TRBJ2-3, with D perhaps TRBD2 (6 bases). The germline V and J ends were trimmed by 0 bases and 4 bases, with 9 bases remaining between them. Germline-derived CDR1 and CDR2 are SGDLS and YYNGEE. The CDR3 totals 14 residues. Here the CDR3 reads CASSVVGRPDTQYF. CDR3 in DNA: TGTGCCAGCAGCGTAGTTGGGAGGCCAGATACGCAGTATTTT.

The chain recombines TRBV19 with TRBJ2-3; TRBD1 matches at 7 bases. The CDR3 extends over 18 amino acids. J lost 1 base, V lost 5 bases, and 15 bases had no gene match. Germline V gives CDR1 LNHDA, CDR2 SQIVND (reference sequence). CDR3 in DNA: TGTGCCAGTAGTCTCCCCGGACAGGTCGACTTTCGCACAGATACGCAGTATTTT. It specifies CASSLPGQVDFRTDTQYF.

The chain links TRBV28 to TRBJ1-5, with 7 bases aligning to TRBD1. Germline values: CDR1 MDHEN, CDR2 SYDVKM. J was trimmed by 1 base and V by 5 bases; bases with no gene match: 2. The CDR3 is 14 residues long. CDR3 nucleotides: TGTGCCAGCAGTGGGACAGAAAGCAATCAGCCCCAGCATTTT. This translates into CASSGTESNQPQHF.

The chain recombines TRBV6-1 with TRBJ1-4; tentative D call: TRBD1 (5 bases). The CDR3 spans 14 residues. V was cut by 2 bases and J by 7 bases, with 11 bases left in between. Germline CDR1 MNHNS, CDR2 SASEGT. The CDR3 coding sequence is TGTGCCAGCAGTGAACCGGGGGGAGGTGAAAAACTGTTTTTT. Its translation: CASSEPGGGEKLFF.

The CDR3 DNA reads TGTGCCAGCAGTCTGGGACAGGCTTCCTCACCCCTCCACTTT. Its protein is CASSLGQASSPLHF. The chain is built from TRBV27 and TRBJ1-6; 8 nucleotides agree with TRBD1. The CDR3 loop spans 14 amino acids. V lost 5 bases to trimming and J lost 10 bases; unmatched junction nucleotides: 7. Germline lookup yields CDR1 MNHEY and CDR2 SMNVEV (reference sequence).

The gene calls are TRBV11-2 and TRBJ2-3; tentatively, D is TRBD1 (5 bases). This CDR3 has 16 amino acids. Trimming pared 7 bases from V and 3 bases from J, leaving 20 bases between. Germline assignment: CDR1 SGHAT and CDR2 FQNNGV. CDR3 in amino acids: CASIPGPGLGTDTQYF. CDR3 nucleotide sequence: TGTGCCAGCATTCCCGGGCCAGGGTTGGGTACAGATACGCAGTATTTT.

Here the CDR3 DNA reads TGTGCCAGCAGGTTCCAGGGGGCGCCCAATCAGCCCCAGCATTTT. It is translated as CASRFQGAPNQPQHF. The chain is built from TRBV28 and TRBJ1-5, with TRBD1 identical over 8 bases. V was clipped by 6 bases and J by 3 bases; unmatched bases: 7. Germline CDR1 MDHEN, CDR2 SYDVKM. The CDR3 length is 15 residues.

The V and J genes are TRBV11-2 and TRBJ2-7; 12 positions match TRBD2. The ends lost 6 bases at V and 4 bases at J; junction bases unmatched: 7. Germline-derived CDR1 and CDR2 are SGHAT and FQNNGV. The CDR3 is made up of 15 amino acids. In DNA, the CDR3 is TGTGCCAGCAGGTCTAGCGGGGGGGCTAGTTACGAGCAGTACTTC. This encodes CASRSSGGASYEQYF.

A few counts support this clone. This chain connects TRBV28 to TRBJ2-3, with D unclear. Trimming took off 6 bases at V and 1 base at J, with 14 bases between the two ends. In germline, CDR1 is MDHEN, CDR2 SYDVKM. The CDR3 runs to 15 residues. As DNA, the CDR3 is TGTGCCAGCAGCTCCCAACTTTCGGGCACAGATACGCAGTATTTT. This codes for CASSSQLSGTDTQYF. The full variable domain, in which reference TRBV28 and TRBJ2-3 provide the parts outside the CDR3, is DVKVTQSSRYLVKRTGEKVFLECVQDMDHENMFWYRQDPGLGLRLIYFSYDVKMKEKGDIPEGYSVSREKKERFSLILESASTNQTSMYLCASSSQLSGTDTQYFGPGTRLTVL.

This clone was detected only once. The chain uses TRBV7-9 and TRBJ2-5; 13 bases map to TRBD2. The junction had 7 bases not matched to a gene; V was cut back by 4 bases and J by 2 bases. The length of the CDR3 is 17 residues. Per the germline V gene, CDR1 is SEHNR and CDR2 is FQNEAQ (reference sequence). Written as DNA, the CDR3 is TGTGCCAGCAGCTCGACTAGCGGGGGGATCCTTCAAGAGACCCAGTACTTC. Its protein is CASSSTSGGILQETQYF. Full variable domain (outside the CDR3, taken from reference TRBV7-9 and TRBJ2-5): DTGVSQNPRHKITKRGQNVTFRCDPISEHNRLYWYRQTLGQGPEFLTYFQNEAQLEKSRLLSDRFSAERPKGSFSTLEIQRTEQGDSAMYLCASSSTSGGILQETQYFGPGTRLLVL.

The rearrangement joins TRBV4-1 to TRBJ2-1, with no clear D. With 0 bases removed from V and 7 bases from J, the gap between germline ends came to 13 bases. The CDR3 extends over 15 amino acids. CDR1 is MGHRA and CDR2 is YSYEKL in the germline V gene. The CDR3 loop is CASSQDRQGANEQFF. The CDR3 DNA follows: TGCGCCAGCAGCCAAGACCGACAAGGCGCGAATGAGCAGTTCTTC.

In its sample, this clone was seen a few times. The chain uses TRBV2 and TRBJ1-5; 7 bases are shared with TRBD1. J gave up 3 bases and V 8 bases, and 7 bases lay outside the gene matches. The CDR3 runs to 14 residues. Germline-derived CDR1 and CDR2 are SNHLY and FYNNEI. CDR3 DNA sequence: TGTGCCAGCGCCCTGGGACAGTTCAATCAGCCCCAGCATTTT. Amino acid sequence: CASALGQFNQPQHF.

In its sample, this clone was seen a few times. The CDR3: CASSRGAGDTQYF. The CDR3 DNA is TGTGCCAGCAGCCGGGGGGCAGGAGATACGCAGTATTTT. The chain has TRBV7-3 and TRBJ2-3; perhaps TRBD2 as D (7 bases). CDR1 SGHTA and CDR2 FQGTGA come from the germline V gene. V lost 5 bases to trimming and J lost 5 bases, with 11 bases between them. The CDR3 loop spans 13 amino acids.

CDR3 sequence (DNA): TGTGCCAGCAGTCACAGGGGATCTAACTATGGCTACACCTTC. The encoded protein is CASSHRGSNYGYTF. This chain joins TRBV6-5 and TRBJ1-2, with 7 positions matching TRBD1. Germline V lookup: CDR1 MNHEY, CDR2 SVGAGI. V dropped 5 bases and J dropped 0; count of bases not matched to a gene: 3. The CDR3 is made up of 14 amino acids.

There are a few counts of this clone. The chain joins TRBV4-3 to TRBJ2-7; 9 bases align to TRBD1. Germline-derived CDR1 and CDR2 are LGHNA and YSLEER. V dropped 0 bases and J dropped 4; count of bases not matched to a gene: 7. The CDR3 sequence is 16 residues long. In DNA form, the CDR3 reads TGCGCCAGCAGCCAAGATCGAGCGACAGGGGGTTACGAGCAGTACTTC. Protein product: CASSQDRATGGYEQYF.

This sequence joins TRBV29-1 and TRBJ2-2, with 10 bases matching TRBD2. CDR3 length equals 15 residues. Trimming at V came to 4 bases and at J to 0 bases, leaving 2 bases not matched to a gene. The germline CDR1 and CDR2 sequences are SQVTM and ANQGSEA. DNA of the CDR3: TGCAGCGTTGGCACTAGCGGGGCGAACACCGGGGAGCTGTTTTTT. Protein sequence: CSVGTSGANTGELFF.

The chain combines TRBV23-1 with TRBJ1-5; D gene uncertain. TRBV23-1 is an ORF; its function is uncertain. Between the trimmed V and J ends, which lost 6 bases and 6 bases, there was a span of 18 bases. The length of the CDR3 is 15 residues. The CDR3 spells CASRRPGERGQPQHF. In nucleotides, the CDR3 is TGCGCCAGCAGACGACCCGGGGAGAGAGGTCAGCCCCAGCATTTT.